This is a list of T cell receptor beta chains from one sample in a study of blood T cell repertoires in COVID-19. Produced via immunoSEQ multiplex PCR; TCRdb's table is partial and in-frame only. This sample carries approximately 170,000 clones, less than 85% of them seen once, and the ten largest clones take roughly 3.2%. Sequencing was done on a sample of PBMCs or T cells enriched from blood (not recorded which). These receptors were obtained from a woman aged 25 to 45 who had recovered from COVID-19. Each CDR3 is given with its conserved first and last residue. The D gene is left open where the match is weak. A row's size may be missing; if present it is once, few, many or a size class.

d_call: .
j_call: TRBJ2-3
v_call: TRBV7-3
clone_size: .
cdr3_nt: TGTGCCAGCAGCCCCGCGGGTGGGCGGGGCACAGATACGCAGTATTTT
cdr3_aa: CASSPAGGRGTDTQYF

d_call: TRBD2
j_call: TRBJ2-1
v_call: TRBV6-5
clone_size: .
cdr3_nt: TGTGCCAGCAGGCCACTAGCGGGGCTTGGCTATGAGCAGTTCTTC
cdr3_aa: CASRPLAGLGYEQFF

d_call: .
j_call: TRBJ2-7
v_call: TRBV3-1/TRBV3-2
clone_size: .
cdr3_nt: TGTGCCAGCAGCCAAGGGCGGGAATACGAGCAGTACTTC
cdr3_aa: CASSQGREYEQYF

d_call: TRBD1
j_call: TRBJ2-7
v_call: TRBV6-6
clone_size: few
cdr3_nt: TGTGCCAGCAGACCCGGGACAGGGACCTACGAGCAGTACTTC
cdr3_aa: CASRPGTGTYEQYF

d_call: .
j_call: TRBJ1-2
v_call: TRBV15
clone_size: .
cdr3_nt: TGTGCCACCAGCAGAGATTCCGGTGGCTACACCTTC
cdr3_aa: CATSRDSGGYTF

d_call: TRBD2
j_call: TRBJ2-1
v_call: TRBV12-5
clone_size: .
cdr3_nt: TGTGCTAGTGGTCTGGCGGGAGGGTACAATGAGCAGTTCTTC
cdr3_aa: CASGLAGGYNEQFF

d_call: .
j_call: TRBJ2-1
v_call: TRBV5-1
clone_size: .
cdr3_nt: TGCGCCAGCAGCTTGGCACGGCGGGGGCCTTCGGGCTCCTACAATGAGCAGTTCTTC
cdr3_aa: CASSLARRGPSGSYNEQFF

d_call: .
j_call: TRBJ1-1
v_call: TRBV24-1
clone_size: .
cdr3_nt: TGTGCCACCAGTGATTTGGTGTTTGGGAGGCTATGCACTGAAGCTTTCTTT
cdr3_aa: CATSDLVFGRLCTEAFF

d_call: TRBD1
j_call: TRBJ2-7
v_call: TRBV5-4
clone_size: .
cdr3_nt: TGTGCCAGCAGCGACAACCTTGGACAGGGGGACGAGCAGTACTTC
cdr3_aa: CASSDNLGQGDEQYF

d_call: TRBD1
j_call: TRBJ1-2
v_call: TRBV5-1
clone_size: once
cdr3_nt: TGCGCCAGCAGCTTGAGGACAGGGGAAAACTATGGCTACACCTTC
cdr3_aa: CASSLRTGENYGYTF

d_call: .
j_call: TRBJ1-1
v_call: TRBV15
clone_size: once
cdr3_nt: TGTGCCACCAGCAGAGAACTTTTCGGGGTCTACACTGAAGCTTTCTTT
cdr3_aa: CATSRELFGVYTEAFF

d_call: TRBD2
j_call: TRBJ2-7
v_call: TRBV10-3
clone_size: .
cdr3_nt: TGTGCCACAATAGCGGGAGTCCAAAACTACGAGCAGTACTTC
cdr3_aa: CATIAGVQNYEQYF

d_call: TRBD1
j_call: TRBJ1-1
v_call: TRBV15
clone_size: .
cdr3_nt: TGTGCCACCAGCAGACTACAGGGGGTAAACACTGAAGCTTTCTTT
cdr3_aa: CATSRLQGVNTEAFF

d_call: TRBD1
j_call: TRBJ1-5
v_call: TRBV5-4
clone_size: .
cdr3_nt: TGTGCCAGCAGCTTGGATGGACAGGGGGCAGGTCAGCCCCAGCATTTT
cdr3_aa: CASSLDGQGAGQPQHF

d_call: .
j_call: TRBJ2-5
v_call: TRBV9
clone_size: .
cdr3_nt: TGTGCCAGCAACCTACAGGGCCAAGAGACCCAGTACTTC
cdr3_aa: CASNLQGQETQYF

d_call: .
j_call: TRBJ1-2
v_call: TRBV16
clone_size: .
cdr3_nt: TGTGCCAGCAGCCGGACAGAACCTAACTATGGCTACACCTTC
cdr3_aa: CASSRTEPNYGYTF

d_call: .
j_call: TRBJ2-5
v_call: TRBV19
clone_size: .
cdr3_nt: TGTGCCAGTAGACTCGGGGGTTTGAGAGGAGAGACCCAGTACTTC
cdr3_aa: CASRLGGLRGETQYF

d_call: .
j_call: TRBJ1-4
v_call: TRBV5-4
clone_size: .
cdr3_nt: TGTGCCAGCAGCCGCATCGGGGAGAATGAAAAACTGTTTTTT
cdr3_aa: CASSRIGENEKLFF

d_call: TRBD1
j_call: TRBJ2-6
v_call: TRBV5-4
clone_size: .
cdr3_nt: TGTGCCAGCACCCAGACAGGGGGGGCCTCTGGGGCCAACGTCCTGACTTTC
cdr3_aa: CASTQTGGASGANVLTF

d_call: .
j_call: TRBJ2-3
v_call: TRBV6-2/TRBV6-3
clone_size: .
cdr3_nt: TGTGCCAGCAGTTGGGAGAGCAGCACAGATACGCAGTATTTT
cdr3_aa: CASSWESSTDTQYF

d_call: .
j_call: TRBJ1-2
v_call: TRBV24-1
clone_size: few
cdr3_nt: TGTGCCACCAGTGATTTTAGGACAGCTGATGGCTACACCTTC
cdr3_aa: CATSDFRTADGYTF

d_call: .
j_call: TRBJ1-1
v_call: TRBV5-1
clone_size: few
cdr3_nt: TGCGCCAGCAGCCCCAGAACAGGGTCGCGGAACACTGAAGCTTTCTTT
cdr3_aa: CASSPRTGSRNTEAFF

d_call: .
j_call: TRBJ1-1
v_call: TRBV19
clone_size: .
cdr3_nt: TGTGCCAGTAGAGAACAGAGGAACACTGAAGCTTTCTTT
cdr3_aa: CASREQRNTEAFF

d_call: .
j_call: TRBJ1-2
v_call: TRBV5-6
clone_size: .
cdr3_nt: TGTGCCAGCAGCTTGAACGCGGGGTTAGATGGCTACACCTTC
cdr3_aa: CASSLNAGLDGYTF

d_call: .
j_call: TRBJ1-3
v_call: TRBV11-2
clone_size: .
cdr3_nt: TGTGCCAGCAGCTTAGTAGGGGTTGGAAACACCATATATTTT
cdr3_aa: CASSLVGVGNTIYF

d_call: .
j_call: TRBJ1-3
v_call: TRBV15
clone_size: .
cdr3_nt: TGTGCCACCAGCGGGAAAGGGAGCTCTGGAAACACCATATATTTT
cdr3_aa: CATSGKGSSGNTIYF

d_call: TRBD1
j_call: TRBJ2-5
v_call: TRBV24-1
clone_size: .
cdr3_nt: TGTGCCACCAGTGATTTGCCTACTCATGACAGGGCACCAGAGACCCAGTACTTC
cdr3_aa: CATSDLPTHDRAPETQYF

d_call: TRBD2
j_call: TRBJ2-3
v_call: TRBV5-1
clone_size: .
cdr3_nt: TGCGCCAGCAGCCGTATAGCGGGAGCGGTGACAGATACGCAGTATTTT
cdr3_aa: CASSRIAGAVTDTQYF

d_call: TRBD1
j_call: TRBJ1-1
v_call: TRBV19
clone_size: few
cdr3_nt: TGTGCCGGACGGACAGGGGCGAACACTGAAGCTTTCTTT
cdr3_aa: CAGRTGANTEAFF

d_call: .
j_call: TRBJ1-1
v_call: TRBV10-3
clone_size: .
cdr3_nt: TGTGCCATCAGCGGAGGGTCCGCAGTCATGAACACTGAAGCTTTCTTT
cdr3_aa: CAISGGSAVMNTEAFF

d_call: TRBD1
j_call: TRBJ2-2
v_call: TRBV24-1
clone_size: .
cdr3_nt: TGTGCCACCAGTGCCGAGGGACAGGGGGTATGGGAGCTGTTTTTT
cdr3_aa: CATSAEGQGVWELFF

d_call: .
j_call: TRBJ1-1
v_call: TRBV5-1
clone_size: .
cdr3_nt: TGCGCCAGCAGCGACGCTTCAGGGTCACGAGGCACTGAAGCTTTCTTT
cdr3_aa: CASSDASGSRGTEAFF

d_call: TRBD1
j_call: TRBJ1-1
v_call: TRBV18
clone_size: .
cdr3_nt: TGTGCCAGCTCGACGACAGGGGGGCGCACTGAAGCTTTCTTT
cdr3_aa: CASSTTGGRTEAFF

d_call: .
j_call: TRBJ1-6
v_call: TRBV7-2
clone_size: once
cdr3_nt: TGTGCCAGCAGCTTAGTGGAGGGGCTGCTCGTTTTTTCACCCCTCCACTTT
cdr3_aa: CASSLVEGLLVFSPLHF

d_call: .
j_call: TRBJ2-7
v_call: TRBV5-1
clone_size: .
cdr3_nt: TGCGCCAGCAGCTTGATGAGCGGATACACCTACGAGCAGTACTTC
cdr3_aa: CASSLMSGYTYEQYF

d_call: TRBD1
j_call: TRBJ1-3
v_call: TRBV9
clone_size: .
cdr3_nt: TGTGCCAGCAGCCCCGGGGGACAGGAATCCCTTGGAAACACCATATATTTT
cdr3_aa: CASSPGGQESLGNTIYF

d_call: TRBD1
j_call: TRBJ1-3
v_call: TRBV6-5
clone_size: .
cdr3_nt: TGTGCCAGCAGACAGGGGGTCTCTGGAAACACCATATATTTT
cdr3_aa: CASRQGVSGNTIYF

d_call: .
j_call: TRBJ1-6
v_call: TRBV28
clone_size: .
cdr3_nt: TGTGCCATTGGTGGGGCTTCACCCCTCCACTTT
cdr3_aa: CAIGGASPLHF

d_call: TRBD2
j_call: TRBJ2-1
v_call: TRBV20-1
clone_size: .
cdr3_nt: TGCAGTGCGAGTAGCGGGGGAAGCTCCTACAATGAGCAGTTCTTC
cdr3_aa: CSASSGGSSYNEQFF

d_call: .
j_call: TRBJ1-3
v_call: TRBV3-1/TRBV3-2
clone_size: .
cdr3_nt: TGTGCCAGCAGCGCTATGGTATCCGGCTCTGGAAACACCATATATTTT
cdr3_aa: CASSAMVSGSGNTIYF